A selection of T cell receptor beta chains follows, all from one sample in a study of shared clonotypes between healthy human individuals. Assay used: immunoSEQ multiplex PCR; TCRdb lists only in-frame clones, some missing. The sample includes roughly 2.2 million clones, more than 80% of them seen just once. Material for sequencing was naive CD4+ T cells from PBMCs. These receptor sequences come from a man aged 18 to 30 in good health. Some clones in this sample may be carry-over from other donors' samples. Each CDR3 is given with its conserved first and last residue. Fields, in order: V gene, D gene, J gene, clone size, CDR3 DNA, CDR3 protein. D genes are given only for firm matches. Only some rows state a clone size, as once, few, many or a class for expanded clones.

TRBV27	TRBD1	TRBJ2-7	NA	TGTGCCAGCAGTTTGGACAGGGTTGGTTACGAGCAGTACTTC	CASSLDRVGYEQYF
TRBV7-3	NA	TRBJ2-5	NA	TGTGCCAGCAGCCCTACACCCCAGGGGAGCGTAGAGACCCAGTACTTC	CASSPTPQGSVETQYF
TRBV2	NA	TRBJ1-5	NA	TGTGCCAGCAGTGAAGCGACTAGGGATCAGCCCCAGCATTTT	CASSEATRDQPQHF
TRBV28	NA	TRBJ2-3	NA	TGTGCCAGCAGCCGGCAAGATACGCAGTATTTT	CASSRQDTQYF
TRBV2	NA	TRBJ2-1	NA	TGTGCCAGCAGTGTACCCCCCCCGGGGGAGTCTGAGCAGTTCTTC	CASSVPPPGESEQFF
TRBV10-1	NA	TRBJ2-7	NA	TGCGCCAGCAGTGCCGATTCCTACGAGCAGTACTTC	CASSADSYEQYF
TRBV5-1	NA	TRBJ2-7	NA	TGCGCCAGCAGCTTGGTTCCAGACTCCTACGAGCAGTACTTC	CASSLVPDSYEQYF
TRBV7-6	TRBD2	TRBJ2-2	NA	TGTGCCAGCAGCATTAGCGGGAGAATGGGCACCGGGGAGCTGTTTTTT	CASSISGRMGTGELFF
TRBV28	NA	TRBJ1-2	NA	TGTGCCAGCAGTTTGGCGGCCTATGGCTACACCTTC	CASSLAAYGYTF
TRBV28	NA	TRBJ1-4	NA	TGTGCCAGCAGTTCCCCAGGGGAAAAACTGTTTTTT	CASSSPGEKLFF
TRBV5-1	NA	TRBJ1-2	NA	TGCGCCAGCAGCTTGTCGGACACCTATGGCTACACCTTC	CASSLSDTYGYTF
TRBV30	NA	TRBJ2-3	NA	TGTGCCTGGAGTGAGGACCGGCAGTATTTT	CAWSEDRQYF
TRBV28	NA	TRBJ2-7	NA	TGTGCCAGCAGTTTGAGCAGACCCACCTACGAGCAGTACTTC	CASSLSRPTYEQYF
TRBV2	NA	TRBJ1-3	NA	TGTGCCAGCAGTGGTGGAGGGCTCTCTGGAAACACCATATATTTT	CASSGGGLSGNTIYF
TRBV2	TRBD1	TRBJ2-5	NA	TGTGCCAGCAGTTCAGCGGGACAGGGGAAGGAGACCCAGTACTTC	CASSSAGQGKETQYF
TRBV6-4	NA	TRBJ1-2	few	TGTGCCAGCAGTGAGGGACCGGCAAACTATGGCTACACCTTC	CASSEGPANYGYTF
TRBV14	TRBD1	TRBJ2-7	once	TGTGCCAGCAGCCAAATCCAGGGGGCTTACGAGCAGTACTTC	CASSQIQGAYEQYF
TRBV5-6	TRBD2	TRBJ2-7	NA	TGTGCCACCTCAGCCGGGACTAGCGGTTACTACGAGCAGTACTTC	CATSAGTSGYYEQYF
TRBV7-7	TRBD2	TRBJ2-5	NA	TGTGCCAGCAGCGCGGGAGGGGGCCAAGAGACCCAGTACTTC	CASSAGGGQETQYF
TRBV30	NA	TRBJ2-7	NA	TGTGCCTGGAGTGTAACGCGACTAGGGGGTGACGAGCAGTACTTC	CAWSVTRLGGDEQYF
TRBV4-1	NA	TRBJ1-1	few	TGCGCCAGCAGCCAAGGAAGGGAGGCTTTCTTT	CASSQGREAFF
TRBV28	TRBD2	TRBJ2-5	NA	TGTGCCAGCAGTGCACTAGCGGGCGGTATAGAGACCCAGTACTTC	CASSALAGGIETQYF
TRBV28	TRBD1	TRBJ1-1	NA	TGTGCCAGCAGTTTTGGACAGGGGGTTACAGGCACTGAAGCTTTCTTT	CASSFGQGVTGTEAFF